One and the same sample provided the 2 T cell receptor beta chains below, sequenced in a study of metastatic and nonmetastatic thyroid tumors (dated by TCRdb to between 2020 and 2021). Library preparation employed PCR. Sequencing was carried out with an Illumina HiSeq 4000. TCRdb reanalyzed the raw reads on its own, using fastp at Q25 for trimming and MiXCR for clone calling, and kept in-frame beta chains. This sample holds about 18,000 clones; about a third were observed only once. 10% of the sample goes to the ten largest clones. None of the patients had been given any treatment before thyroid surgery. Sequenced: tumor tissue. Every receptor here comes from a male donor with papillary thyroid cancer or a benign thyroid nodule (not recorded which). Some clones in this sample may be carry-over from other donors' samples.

CDR3 in DNA: TGCAGTGCCGAAACCAGCGGGGTCTACGAGCAGTACTTC. Translated, it gives CSAETSGVYEQYF. The J gene is TRBJ2-7, the V gene TRBV20-1, with TRBD2 identical over 7 bases. After removal of 6 bases from V and 3 bases from J, the junction contained 8 bases not matched to a gene. This CDR3 is 13 amino acids long. The germline V gene encodes CDR1 DFQATT and CDR2 SNEGSKA (reference sequence).

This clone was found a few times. The DNA for the CDR3 is TGTGCCAGCAGTTACTCTAGCGGCTGGAGCTCCTACGAGCAGTACTTC. Residues: CASSYSSGWSSYEQYF. The chain employs TRBV6-2 or TRBV6-3 and TRBJ2-7, with D tentatively TRBD2 (6 bases). Germline V gene data show CDR1 as MNHEY and CDR2 as SVGEGT. The CDR3 consists of 16 residues. V lost 0 bases to trimming and J lost 0 bases, with 12 bases between them.